What follows is one T cell receptor (beta chain) and its context. This sample is drawn from a study of blood T cell repertoires in COVID-19. Using immunoSEQ multiplex PCR, the repertoire was profiled, and TCRdb retains in-frame clones only, with some absent. The sample contains 25,000 to 30,000 clones, more than 90% of which appear only once. CDR3 length: 15 residues. V was cut by 7 bases and J by 0 bases, with 15 bases left in between. The sample comprised peripheral blood. The rearrangement links TRBV23-1 to TRBJ1-1; D is possibly TRBD1 (6 bases). TRBV23-1 is an ORF, and what it does is uncertain. This receptor was taken from a man between 65 and 85 years old with active or convalescent COVID-19. This chain's CDR3 is CASTLKGDLNTEAFF. CDR3 nucleotide sequence: TGCGCCAGCACCCTAAAGGGGGACCTGAACACTGAAGCTTTCTTT.